This T cell receptor (beta chain) was observed in a study of PD-L1 blockade in urothelial cancer. Study details: The year 2014 saw patients start atezolizumab, 1,200 mg intravenously every 3 weeks. At 6 weeks and at 3 weeks (second dose) after treatment start, blood was analyzed.

Worth noting for this clone: Its target is unknown.

Regarding the study as a whole: Improved survival was predicted by pretreatment blood TCR clonality below the median.

Sequencing used immunoSEQ multiplex PCR; TCRdb keeps in-frame clones, though not all of them. Of 80,000 to 130,000 clones in the sample, 91% were seen once. The sequence derives from a woman of 80 years or more with urothelial cancer. The source material was PBMCs, sampled around atezolizumab (anti-PD-L1) treatment.

The CDR3 bases are TGTGCCATCAGTGATCGGGGACACGGCTCTGGGGCCAACGTCCTGACTTTC. Its protein is CAISDRGHGSGANVLTF. The genes are TRBV10-3 and TRBJ2-6, with D tentatively TRBD1 (6 bases). The CDR3 runs to 17 residues. Germline V gene data show CDR1 as ENHRY and CDR2 as SYGVKD. V was clipped by 3 bases and J by 0 bases, with 12 bases between them.